These 16 T cell receptor beta chains were sequenced from one sample in a study of patients and donors after allogeneic stem cell transplantation. TCRdb itself ran the RT-PCR reads through MiXCR, one entry per CDR3 protein. This sample has hundreds of thousands of distinct CDR3 sequences; approximately 16% occur once, and the top ten carry around 6.8%. Sequencing input: blood, either unsorted or a sorted T cell fraction (not recorded which). Source of these receptors: a human donor who was either an allogeneic HSCT recipient or a stem cell or donor lymphocyte infusion donor (not recorded which). It is not recorded whose cells these are; they may come from a transplant donor.

This clonotype was found a few times. The chain employs TRBV18 and TRBJ2-3, with 7 bases identical to TRBD2. Looked up from germline, CDR1 is KGHSH and CDR2 is LQKENI. This CDR3 is 16 amino acids long. With 2 bases clipped from V and 2 bases from J, the junction kept 7 bases outside the gene matches. The CDR3 here is CASSPYGAGFTDTQYF. The CDR3 nucleotides are TGTGCCAGCTCACCATATGGAGCGGGGTTCACAGATACGCAGTATTTT. Together with reference TRBV18 and TRBJ2-3, the CDR3 gives the full variable domain: NAGVMQNPRHLVRRRGQEARLRCSPMKGHSHVYWYRQLPEEGLKFMVYLQKENIIDESGMPKERFSAEFPKEGPSILRIQQVVRGDSAAYFCASSPYGAGFTDTQYFGPGTRLTVL.

This clonotype showed up many times. The chain links TRBV3-1 to TRBJ2-3; D not certain. Trimming removed 1 base at V and 4 bases at J, with 12 bases between. Germline V gives CDR1 LGHDT, CDR2 YNNKEL (reference sequence). CDR3 length: 15 residues. The CDR3 bases are TGTGCCAGCAGCCAAGGGAAATTTGTCCCAGATACGCAGTATTTT. It translates to CASSQGKFVPDTQYF.

The chain couples TRBV5-1 to TRBJ2-7; 8 positions agree with TRBD2. This CDR3 has 15 residues. The germline gives CDR1 SGHRS, CDR2 YFSETQ. J lost 6 bases, V lost 4 bases, and 12 bases had no gene match. The CDR3 loop is CASSLSGGGSFEQYF. CDR3 in DNA: TGCGCCAGCAGCCTGTCCGGCGGGGGGAGTTTCGAGCAGTACTTC.

This clonotype appeared a few times. DNA for the CDR3: TGTGCCAGCAGCGTAGGGAGTGTACTTTATGGCTACACCTTC. Its protein product is CASSVGSVLYGYTF. The chain combines TRBV9 with TRBJ1-2; D is unclear. CDR1 and CDR2 (germline): SGDLS, YYNGEE. Trimming shortened V by 0 bases and J by 5 bases, and 11 bases separated the two germline ends. There are 14 residues in the CDR3.

The chain combines TRBV12-3 or TRBV12-4 with TRBJ1-1; D is unclear. The length of the CDR3 is 14 residues. Trimming took off 2 bases at V and 1 base at J, with 8 bases between the two ends. The CDR3 coding sequence is TGTGCCAGCAGTTTATTCACTGGGAACACTGAAGCTTTCTTT. Protein: CASSLFTGNTEAFF.

This clonotype appeared many times. The J gene is TRBJ2-2, the V gene TRBV29-1; tentatively, D is TRBD1 (6 bases). This CDR3 comprises 16 residues. In germline, CDR1 is SQVTM, CDR2 ANQGSEA. V lost 7 bases, J lost 2 bases, and 20 bases lay in between. CDR3 in DNA: TGCAGCGCTGGTTACTGGGGGCAGGGTAACACCGGGGAGCTGTTTTTT. This sequence encodes CSAGYWGQGNTGELFF.

This clonotype has just a few counts. The V and J genes are TRBV5-1 and TRBJ2-3, with D uncertain. Germline V gene lookup returns CDR1 SGHRS and CDR2 YFSETQ. V lost 4 bases and J lost 4, with 7 bases in between. The CDR3 runs to 12 residues. This CDR3 is CASSPTSDTQYF. The CDR3, as DNA: TGCGCCAGCAGCCCGACGTCAGATACGCAGTATTTT.

This clonotype showed up just a few times. The genes are TRBV20-1 and TRBJ1-5, with a tentative D call TRBD1 (5 bases). CDR1 is DFQATT and CDR2 is SNEGSKA in the germline V gene (reference sequence). Trimming took 1 base from V and 6 from J, leaving 19 bases between them. There are 16 residues in the CDR3. The CDR3: CSARAKEFGRGQPQHF. DNA for the CDR3: TGCAGTGCTAGAGCCAAGGAATTCGGGAGGGGTCAGCCCCAGCATTTT.

V usage is TRBV24-1 and J usage is TRBJ2-1; TRBD2 agrees at 12 bases. V dropped 5 bases and J dropped 10; count of bases not matched to a gene: 8. This CDR3 contains 15 residues. Per germline, CDR1 KGHDR and CDR2 SFDVKD. The CDR3 here is CATSAILAGGSEQFF. CDR3 DNA sequence: TGTGCCACCAGTGCGATACTAGCGGGAGGTTCCGAGCAGTTCTTC.

The gene calls are TRBV20-1 and TRBJ2-2; D not resolved. CDR1 is DFQATT, CDR2 SNEGSKA, per germline (reference sequence). The V end was cut by 3 bases, the J end by 1 base, with 3 bases between. This CDR3 comprises 12 residues. The CDR3 reads CSASGNTGELFF. In DNA, the CDR3 is TGCAGTGCTAGCGGGAACACCGGGGAGCTGTTTTTT.

A single count supports this clonotype. V is TRBV15 and J is TRBJ2-2, with D uncertain. The CDR3 has 13 amino acids. Trimming cost V 6 bases and J 6 bases, with 11 bases left between them. Germline lookup yields CDR1 LNHNV and CDR2 YYDKDF (reference sequence). DNA of the CDR3: TGTGCCACCAGATTACGGGTTGCCGGGGAGCTGTTTTTT. Protein: CATRLRVAGELFF.

This clonotype was observed a few times. The V and J genes are TRBV5-6 and TRBJ1-2, with D uncertain. The germline V and J ends were trimmed by 0 bases and 2 bases, with 11 bases remaining between them. Germline CDR1 reads SGHDT; CDR2 reads YYEEEE. This CDR3 region has 15 residues. The CDR3 nucleotides read TGTGCCAGCAGCTTGGAATCCAGGAGAAACTATGGCTACACCTTC. It codes for CASSLESRRNYGYTF.

The sample holds a few counts of this clonotype. The chain recombines TRBV25-1 with TRBJ2-7; D might be TRBD2 (6 bases). Germline CDR1 MGHDK, CDR2 SYGVNS. V was shortened by 3 bases and J by 2 bases, with 14 bases between the two germline ends. This CDR3 contains 15 residues. The CDR3 DNA reads TGTGCCAGCAGTGATACTGACCGGGGGACCTACGAGCAGTACTTC. It yields the protein CASSDTDRGTYEQYF.

There are a few counts of this clonotype. The junction shows a germline mismatch at one end, possibly a read error. The chain is built from TRBV7-3 and TRBJ2-1; TRBD1 matches 11 bases. The CDR3 has 16 amino acids. In germline, CDR1 is SGHTA, CDR2 FQGTGA. The CDR3: CASSVTRDRGNNEQFF. As DNA, the CDR3 is TGTGCCAGCAGCGTAACCCGGGACAGGGGGAACAATGAGCAGTTCTTC.

This clonotype was observed a few times. V gene TRBV3-1 combines with J gene TRBJ1-1, with TRBD1 matching 9 bases. CDR1 is LGHDT and CDR2 is YNNKEL in the germline V gene (reference sequence). J gave up 1 base and V 1 base, and 16 bases lay outside the gene matches. The length of the CDR3 is 20 residues. CDR3 nucleotides: TGTGCCAGCAGCCAAGTCTCCCTCTCAACCCCGGGACAGGGGAACACTGAAGCTTTCTTT. Amino acids: CASSQVSLSTPGQGNTEAFF.

This clonotype was seen a handful of times. The chain couples TRBV5-1 to TRBJ2-5; D ambiguous. V gave up 3 bases and J gave up 5 bases, with 5 bases separating them. This CDR3 is 11 amino acids long. The germline V gene encodes CDR1 SGHRS and CDR2 YFSETQ. The CDR3 nucleotides read TGCGCCAGCAGCTCCGCGGAGACCCAGTACTTC. This encodes CASSSAETQYF.